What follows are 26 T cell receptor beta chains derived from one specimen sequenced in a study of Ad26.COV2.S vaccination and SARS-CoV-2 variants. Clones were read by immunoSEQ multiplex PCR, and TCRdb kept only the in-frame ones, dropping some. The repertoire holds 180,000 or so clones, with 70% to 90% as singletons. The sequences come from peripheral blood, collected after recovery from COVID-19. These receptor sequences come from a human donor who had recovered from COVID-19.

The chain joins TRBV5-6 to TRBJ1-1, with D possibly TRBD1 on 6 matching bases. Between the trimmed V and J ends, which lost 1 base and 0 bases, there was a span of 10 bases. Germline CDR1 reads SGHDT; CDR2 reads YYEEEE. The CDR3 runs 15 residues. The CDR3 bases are TGTGCCAGCAGCTTGCTGGACAGAGTGAACACTGAAGCTTTCTTT. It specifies CASSLLDRVNTEAFF. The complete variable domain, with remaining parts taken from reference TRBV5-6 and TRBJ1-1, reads DAGVTQSPTHLIKTRGQQVTLRCSPKSGHDTVSWYQQALGQGPQFIFQYYEEEERQRGNFPDRFSGHQFPNYSSELNVNALLLGDSALYLCASSLLDRVNTEAFFGQGTRLTVV.

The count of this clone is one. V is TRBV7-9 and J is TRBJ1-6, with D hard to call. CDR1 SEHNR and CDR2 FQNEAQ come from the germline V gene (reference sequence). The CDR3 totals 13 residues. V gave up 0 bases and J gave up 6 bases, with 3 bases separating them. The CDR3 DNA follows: TGTGCCAGCAGCTTAGCCGGTAATTCACCCCTCCACTTT. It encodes CASSLAGNSPLHF.

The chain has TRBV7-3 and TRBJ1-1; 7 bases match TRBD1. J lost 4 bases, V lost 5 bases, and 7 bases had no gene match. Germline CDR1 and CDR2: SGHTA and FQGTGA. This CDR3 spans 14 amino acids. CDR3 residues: CASSPTGAGTEAFF. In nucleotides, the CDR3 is TGTGCCAGCAGCCCTACAGGGGCGGGCACTGAAGCTTTCTTT.

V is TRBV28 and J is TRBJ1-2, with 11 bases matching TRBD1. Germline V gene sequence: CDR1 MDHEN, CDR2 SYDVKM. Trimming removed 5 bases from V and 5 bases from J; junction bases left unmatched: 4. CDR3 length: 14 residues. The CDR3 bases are TGTGCCAGCAGTATCGGACAGGGGGCATATGGCTACACCTTC. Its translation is CASSIGQGAYGYTF.

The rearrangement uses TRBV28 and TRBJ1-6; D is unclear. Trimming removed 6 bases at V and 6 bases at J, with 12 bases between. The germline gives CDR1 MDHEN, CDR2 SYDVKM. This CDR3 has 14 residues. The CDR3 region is CASRLQGGNSPLHF. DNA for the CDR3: TGTGCCAGCAGGCTACAAGGAGGTAATTCACCCCTCCACTTT.

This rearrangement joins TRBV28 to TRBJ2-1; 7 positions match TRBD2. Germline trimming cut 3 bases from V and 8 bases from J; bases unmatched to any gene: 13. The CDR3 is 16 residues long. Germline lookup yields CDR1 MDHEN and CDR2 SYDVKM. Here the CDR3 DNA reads TGTGCCAGCAGTTTTTTCGGAGGCGGGGGAACACATGAGCAGTTCTTC. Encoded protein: CASSFFGGGGTHEQFF.

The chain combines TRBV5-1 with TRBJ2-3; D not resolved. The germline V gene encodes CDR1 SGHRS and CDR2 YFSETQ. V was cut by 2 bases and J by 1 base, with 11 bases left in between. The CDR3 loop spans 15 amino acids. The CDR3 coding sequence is TGCGCCAGCAGCTTTAAGGGCTCGGGCACAGATACGCAGTATTTT. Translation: CASSFKGSGTDTQYF.

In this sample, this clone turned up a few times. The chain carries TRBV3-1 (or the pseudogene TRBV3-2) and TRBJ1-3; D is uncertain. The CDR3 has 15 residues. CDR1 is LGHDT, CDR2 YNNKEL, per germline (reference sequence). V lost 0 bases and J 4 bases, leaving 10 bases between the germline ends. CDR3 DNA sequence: TGTGCCAGCAGCCAAGATCCAAACGGGGGAAACACCATATATTTT. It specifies CASSQDPNGGNTIYF.

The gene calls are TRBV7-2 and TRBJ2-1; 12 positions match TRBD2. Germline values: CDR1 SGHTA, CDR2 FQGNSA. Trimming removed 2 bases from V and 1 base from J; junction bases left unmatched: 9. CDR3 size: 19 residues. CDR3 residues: CASSLRWLAGGGSYNEQFF. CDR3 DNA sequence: TGTGCCAGCAGCTTAAGGTGGCTAGCGGGAGGGGGTTCCTACAATGAGCAGTTCTTC.

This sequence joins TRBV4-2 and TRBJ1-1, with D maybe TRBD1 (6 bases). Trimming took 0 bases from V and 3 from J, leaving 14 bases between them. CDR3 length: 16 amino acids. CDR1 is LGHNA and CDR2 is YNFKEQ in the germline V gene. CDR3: CASSQDPTGRDTEAFF. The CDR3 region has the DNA TGTGCCAGCAGCCAAGATCCCACAGGGCGGGACACTGAAGCTTTCTTT.

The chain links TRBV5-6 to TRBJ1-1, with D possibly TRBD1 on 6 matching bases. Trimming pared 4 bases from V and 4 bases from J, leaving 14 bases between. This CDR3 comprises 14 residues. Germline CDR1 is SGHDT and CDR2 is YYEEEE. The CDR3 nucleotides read TGTGCCAGCAGCAGCCAAGGGGGGACCACTGAAGCTTTCTTT. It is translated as CASSSQGGTTEAFF. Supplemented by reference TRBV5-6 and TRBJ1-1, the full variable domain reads DAGVTQSPTHLIKTRGQQVTLRCSPKSGHDTVSWYQQALGQGPQFIFQYYEEEERQRGNFPDRFSGHQFPNYSSELNVNALLLGDSALYLCASSSQGGTTEAFFGQGTRLTVV.

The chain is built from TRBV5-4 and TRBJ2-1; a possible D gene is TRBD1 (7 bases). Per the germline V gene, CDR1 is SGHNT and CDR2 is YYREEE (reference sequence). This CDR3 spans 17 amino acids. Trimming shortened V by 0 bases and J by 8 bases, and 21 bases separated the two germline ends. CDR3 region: CASSLGQGGPGGYEQFF. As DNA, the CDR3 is TGTGCCAGCAGCTTGGGTCAGGGGGGCCCCGGCGGGTATGAGCAGTTCTTC.

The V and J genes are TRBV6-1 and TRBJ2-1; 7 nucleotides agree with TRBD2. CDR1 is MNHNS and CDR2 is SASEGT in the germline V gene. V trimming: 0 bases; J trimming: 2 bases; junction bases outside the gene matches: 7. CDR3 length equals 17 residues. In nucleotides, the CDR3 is TGTGCCAGCAGTGAAGCGTGGCGGGAGTTCACCTACAATGAGCAGTTCTTC. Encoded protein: CASSEAWREFTYNEQFF.

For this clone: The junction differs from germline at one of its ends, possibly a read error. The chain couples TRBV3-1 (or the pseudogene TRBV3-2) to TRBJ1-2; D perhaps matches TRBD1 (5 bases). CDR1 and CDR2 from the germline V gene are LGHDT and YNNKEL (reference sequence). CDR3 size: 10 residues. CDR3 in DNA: TGTGCCAGCAGCGGACCCGGGACCTACTTC. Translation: CASSGPGTYF.

CDR3 sequence: CASSPGRISTDTQYF. CDR3 bases: TGTGCCAGCAGCCCGGGACGGATTTCCACAGATACGCAGTATTTT. This chain links TRBV5-5 with TRBJ2-3; either TRBD1 or TRBD2 may supply D (5 bases each). CDR3 length: 15 residues. Germline V CDR1 and CDR2: SGHKS, YYEKEE (reference sequence). The V gene lost 4 bases and the J gene lost 2 bases, with 14 bases spanning the gap.

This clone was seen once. CDR3 amino acids: CASSQAGTGGYEQYF. The CDR3 DNA follows: TGTGCCAGCTCTCAAGCCGGGACAGGTGGATACGAGCAGTACTTC. The chain uses TRBV18 and TRBJ2-7; 8 bases align to TRBD1. Unmatched junction bases numbered 11, after V lost 6 bases and J lost 4 bases. CDR1 KGHSH and CDR2 LQKENI come from the germline V gene. The CDR3 totals 15 residues.

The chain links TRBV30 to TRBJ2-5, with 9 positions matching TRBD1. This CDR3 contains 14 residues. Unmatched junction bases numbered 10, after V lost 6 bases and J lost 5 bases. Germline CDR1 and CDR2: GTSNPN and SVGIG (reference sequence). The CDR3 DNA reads TGTGCCTGCCTTGCTAGGGACAGGGCGGAGACCCAGTACTTC. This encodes CACLARDRAETQYF. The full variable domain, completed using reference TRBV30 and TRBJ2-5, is SQTIHQWPATLVQPVGSPLSLECTVEGTSNPNLYWYRQAAGRGLQLLFYSVGIGQISSEVPQNLSASRPQDRQFILSSKKLLLSDSGFYLCACLARDRAETQYFGPGTRLLVL.

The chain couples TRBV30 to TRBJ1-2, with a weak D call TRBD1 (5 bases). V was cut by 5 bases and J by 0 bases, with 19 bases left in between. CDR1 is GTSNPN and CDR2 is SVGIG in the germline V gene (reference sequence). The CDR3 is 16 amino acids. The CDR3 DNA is TGTGCCTGGCTCAGTCGGCGGGACCCAGCTAACTATGGCTACACCTTC. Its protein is CAWLSRRDPANYGYTF.

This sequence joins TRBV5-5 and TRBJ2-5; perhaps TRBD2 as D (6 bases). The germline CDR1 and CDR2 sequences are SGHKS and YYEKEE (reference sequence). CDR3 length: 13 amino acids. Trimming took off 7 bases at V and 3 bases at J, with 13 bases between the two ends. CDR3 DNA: TGTGCCAGCGCACACGGGGGAGAAGAGACCCAGTACTTC. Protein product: CASAHGGEETQYF.

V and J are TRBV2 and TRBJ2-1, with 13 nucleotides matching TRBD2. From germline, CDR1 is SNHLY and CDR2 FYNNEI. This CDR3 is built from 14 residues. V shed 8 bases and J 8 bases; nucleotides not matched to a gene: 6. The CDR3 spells CASHPGLAGYEQFF. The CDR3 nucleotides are TGTGCCAGCCATCCGGGACTAGCGGGGTATGAGCAGTTCTTC.

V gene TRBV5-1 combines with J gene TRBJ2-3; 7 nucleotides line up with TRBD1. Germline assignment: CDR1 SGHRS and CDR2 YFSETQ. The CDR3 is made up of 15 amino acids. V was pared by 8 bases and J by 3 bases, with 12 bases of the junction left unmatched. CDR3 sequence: CASFRDSPRTDTQYF. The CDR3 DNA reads TGCGCCAGTTTTCGGGACAGCCCAAGGACAGATACGCAGTATTTT. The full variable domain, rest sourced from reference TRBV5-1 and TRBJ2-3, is KAGVTQTPRYLIKTRGQQVTLSCSPISGHRSVSWYQQTPGQGLQFLFEYFSETQRNKGNFPGRFSGRQFSNSRSEMNVSTLELGDSALYLCASFRDSPRTDTQYFGPGTRLTVL.

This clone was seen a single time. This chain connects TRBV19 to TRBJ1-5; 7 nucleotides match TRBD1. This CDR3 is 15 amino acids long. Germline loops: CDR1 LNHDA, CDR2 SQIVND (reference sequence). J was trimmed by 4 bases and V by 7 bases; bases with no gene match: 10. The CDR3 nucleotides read TGTGCCAGTAAACAGTATAGGGGACAGAATCAGCCCCAGCATTTT. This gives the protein CASKQYRGQNQPQHF.

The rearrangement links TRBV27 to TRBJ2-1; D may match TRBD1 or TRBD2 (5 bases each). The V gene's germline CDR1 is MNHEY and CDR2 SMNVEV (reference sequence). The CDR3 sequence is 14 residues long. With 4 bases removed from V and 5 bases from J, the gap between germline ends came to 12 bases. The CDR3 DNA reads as TGTGCCAGCAGTTCCTCCGGGGCGAACAATGAGCAGTTCTTC. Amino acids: CASSSSGANNEQFF.

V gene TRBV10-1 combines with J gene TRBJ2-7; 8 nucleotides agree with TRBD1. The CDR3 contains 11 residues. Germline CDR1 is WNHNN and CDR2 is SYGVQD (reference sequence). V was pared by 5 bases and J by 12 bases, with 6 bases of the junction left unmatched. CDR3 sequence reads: CASSYRTGRYF. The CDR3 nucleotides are TGCGCCAGCAGTTATAGGACAGGGAGGTACTTC.

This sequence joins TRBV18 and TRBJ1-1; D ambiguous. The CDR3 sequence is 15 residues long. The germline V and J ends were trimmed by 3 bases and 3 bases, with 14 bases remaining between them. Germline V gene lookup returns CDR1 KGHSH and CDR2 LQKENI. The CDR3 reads CASSPPSGVDTEAFF. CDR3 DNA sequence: TGTGCCAGCTCACCTCCGTCCGGGGTGGACACTGAAGCTTTCTTT.

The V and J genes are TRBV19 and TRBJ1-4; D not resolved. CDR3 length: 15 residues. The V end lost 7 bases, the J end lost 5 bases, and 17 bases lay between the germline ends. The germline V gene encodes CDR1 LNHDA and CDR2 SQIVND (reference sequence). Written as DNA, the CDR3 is TGTGCCAGTACCTCAGAGGCATTGGGAAATGAAAAACTGTTTTTT. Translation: CASTSEALGNEKLFF.